The next 14 T cell receptor beta chains were all read from a single sample in a study of T-cell memory formation after mild COVID-19. TCRdb analysed the 5' RACE reads with MiXCR anew, one entry per CDR3 protein. The profile shows some 320,000 distinct CDR3 sequences, 15% to 20% of them singletons. Sequencing was carried out using PBMCs or a T cell subset sorted from them (not recorded which). The receptors were gathered from a young man who had mild COVID-19 (a few samples of this study predate the infection). Cell type and time point are not known.

This clonotype has just a few counts. The V gene is TRBV20-1, the J gene TRBJ2-5, with TRBD2 as a possible D gene (5 bases). Between the trimmed V and J ends, which lost 3 bases and 4 bases, there was a span of 18 bases. This CDR3 has 15 amino acids. Germline lookup yields CDR1 DFQATT and CDR2 SNEGSKA (reference sequence). This CDR3 reads CSARGSGGRRETQYF. The CDR3 DNA reads TGCAGTGCTAGGGGTTCCGGAGGACGCAGAGAGACCCAGTACTTC.

Only a few counts were recorded for this clonotype. The J gene is TRBJ2-2, the V gene TRBV28, with D possibly TRBD2 on 6 matching bases. The CDR3 totals 17 residues. Trimming took off 5 bases at V and 0 bases at J, with 16 bases between the two ends. Per germline, CDR1 MDHEN and CDR2 SYDVKM. The CDR3 is CASSGVWGTANTGELFF. The CDR3 nucleotides read TGTGCCAGCAGTGGGGTATGGGGGACTGCGAACACCGGGGAGCTGTTTTTT.

The count of this clonotype is one. This sequence joins TRBV19 and TRBJ1-5, with TRBD1 as a possible D gene (5 bases). Trimming shortened V by 6 bases and J by 1 base, and 7 bases separated the two germline ends. Germline values: CDR1 LNHDA, CDR2 SQIVND (reference sequence). The length of the CDR3 is 13 residues. CDR3 protein: CASRGGSNQPQHF. CDR3 coding DNA: TGTGCCAGTAGGGGGGGGAGCAATCAGCCCCAGCATTTT.

This clonotype was seen only a few times. The V gene is TRBV7-2, the J gene TRBJ2-5; D is possibly TRBD1 (6 bases). From germline, CDR1 is SGHTA and CDR2 FQGNSA. V lost 4 bases to trimming and J lost 3 bases, with 15 bases between them. There are 15 residues in the CDR3. CDR3 sequence reads: CASSSNQGIEETQYF. DNA of the CDR3: TGTGCCAGCAGCTCAAATCAGGGGATTGAAGAGACCCAGTACTTC. The variable domain in full, completed from reference TRBV7-2 and TRBJ2-5, reads GAGVSQSPSNKVTEKGKDVELRCDPISGHTALYWYRQSLGQGLEFLIYFQGNSAPDKSGLPSDRFSAERTGGSVSTLTIQRTQQEDSAVYLCASSSNQGIEETQYFGPGTRLLVL.

This chain links TRBV7-9 with TRBJ2-2, with D uncertain. V shed 4 bases and J shed 5 bases, with 5 bases lying between them. In germline, CDR1 is SEHNR, CDR2 FQNEAQ (reference sequence). This CDR3 spans 12 amino acids. The CDR3 DNA sequence: TGTGCCAGCAGCTCCCCTACCGGGGAGCTGTTTTTT. Translating it yields CASSSPTGELFF.

CDR3 protein: CASSHEGGTDTQYF. In nucleotides, the CDR3 is TGTGCCAGCAGCCACGAGGGGGGTACAGATACGCAGTATTTT. V is TRBV6-4 and J is TRBJ2-3; possibly TRBD1 or TRBD2 for D (6 bases each). This CDR3 contains 14 residues. Trimming removed 6 bases from V and 3 bases from J, with 13 bases in between. Germline assignment: CDR1 MRHNA and CDR2 SNTAGT.

This clonotype was counted only a few times. V and J are TRBV7-2 and TRBJ1-1; D is unclear. V was clipped by 4 bases and J by 1 base, with 10 bases between them. From germline, CDR1 is SGHTA and CDR2 FQGNSA. The CDR3 is made up of 14 amino acids. The CDR3 nucleotides read TGTGCCAGCAGCTCGAGGACGCAGAACACTGAAGCTTTCTTT. Translating it yields CASSSRTQNTEAFF.

This clonotype was observed a few times. The rearrangement joins TRBV11-3 to TRBJ1-1, with D unclear. Per germline, CDR1 SGHNT and CDR2 YENEEA. V dropped 7 bases and J dropped 8 bases, with 14 bases sitting between them. The CDR3 is 12 residues long. Here the CDR3 DNA reads TGTGCCAGCAAATCCCCGGGCACAGAAGCTTTCTTT. Protein: CASKSPGTEAFF. The variable domain in full, completed from reference TRBV11-3 and TRBJ1-1, reads EAGVVQSPRYKIIEKKQPVAFWCNPISGHNTLYWYLQNLGQGPELLIRYENEEAVDDSQLPKDRFSAERLKGVDSTLKIQPAELGDSAVYLCASKSPGTEAFFGQGTRLTVV.

V usage is TRBV5-1 and J usage is TRBJ2-7, with D possibly being TRBD1 (6 bases). The length of the CDR3 is 13 residues. V was pared by 4 bases and J by 4 bases, with 12 bases between. In germline, CDR1 is SGHRS, CDR2 YFSETQ. The CDR3 nucleotides are TGCGCCAGCAGCCTACAGGGTAGGTACGAGCAGTACTTC. This gives the protein CASSLQGRYEQYF.

V usage is TRBV7-3 and J usage is TRBJ2-3, with D unclear. Germline assignment: CDR1 SGHTA and CDR2 FQGTGA. The CDR3 length is 15 residues. V lost 4 bases to trimming and J lost 2 bases, with 13 bases between them. The DNA of the CDR3 is TGTGCCAGCAGCTCTGGGATAAGTGCCACAGATACGCAGTATTTT. This gives the protein CASSSGISATDTQYF.

The chain carries TRBV12-3 or TRBV12-4 and TRBJ2-2; D is undetermined. Trimming took off 5 bases at V and 8 bases at J, with 15 bases between the two ends. The CDR3 is 14 residues long. The DNA for the CDR3 is TGTGCCAGCAGTCCAAGGGATTTAGGGGGGGAGCTGTTTTTT. Its translation is CASSPRDLGGELFF.

Comments on this clonotype: One junction end disagrees with the germline gene, perhaps due to a read error. The chain carries TRBV7-7 and TRBJ2-2; weak D call: TRBD1 (7 bases). The CDR3 runs to 15 residues. Germline CDR1 reads SSHAT; CDR2 reads FNYEAQ (reference sequence). The CDR3 DNA sequence: TGTGCTAGCAGCCAAACGACAGGGAGGTACGGGGAGCTGTTTTTT. This gives the protein CASSQTTGRYGELFF.

The chain recombines TRBV2 with TRBJ1-2; TRBD1 is a possible D gene (6 bases). V dropped 6 bases and J dropped 4 bases, with 12 bases sitting between them. This CDR3 region has 13 residues. CDR1 is SNHLY, CDR2 FYNNEI, per germline. The CDR3 loop reads CASRDTGFYGYTF. CDR3 bases: TGTGCCAGCAGGGACACAGGGTTCTATGGCTACACCTTC.

Notes on this clonotype: At one boundary the junction diverges from the germline segment, which might be a read error. This chain uses TRBV6-6 with TRBJ1-5; no reliable D call. This CDR3 spans 12 amino acids. Germline CDR1 and CDR2: MNHNY and SVGAGI (reference sequence). The CDR3 sequence is CASSLDTQTQHF. The DNA for the CDR3 is TGTGCCAGCAGCCTCGACACTCAGACCCAGCATTTT.